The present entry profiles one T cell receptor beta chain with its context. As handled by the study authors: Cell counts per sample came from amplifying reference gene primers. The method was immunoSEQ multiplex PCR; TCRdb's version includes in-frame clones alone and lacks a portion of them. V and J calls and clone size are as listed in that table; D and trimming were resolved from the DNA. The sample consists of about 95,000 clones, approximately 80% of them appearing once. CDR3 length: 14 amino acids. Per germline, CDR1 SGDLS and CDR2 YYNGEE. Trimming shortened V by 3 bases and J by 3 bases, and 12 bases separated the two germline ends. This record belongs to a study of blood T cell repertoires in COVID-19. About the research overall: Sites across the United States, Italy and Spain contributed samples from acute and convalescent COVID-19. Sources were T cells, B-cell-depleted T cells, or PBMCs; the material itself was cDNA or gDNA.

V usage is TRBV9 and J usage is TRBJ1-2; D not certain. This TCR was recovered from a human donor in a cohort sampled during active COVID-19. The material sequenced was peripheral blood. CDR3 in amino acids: CASSETTAYYGYTF. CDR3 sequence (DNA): TGTGCCAGCAGCGAGACTACAGCTTACTATGGCTACACCTTC.